This TCR beta chain derives from a study of STAT5B mutations in CD4+ large granular lymphocyte leukemia. TCRdb's copy holds only in-frame clones and misses some; the assay was immunoSEQ multiplex PCR. In the table there are roughly 2,000 clones, more than 75% of which are singletons. Trimming left V 0 bases short and J 3 bases short, with 12 bases between. CDR1 is PRHDT and CDR2 is FYEKMQ in the germline V gene (reference sequence). The CDR3 is 15 amino acids. Sequencing used PBMCs. The chain uses TRBV13 and TRBJ2-7, with a possible D match to TRBD1 (5 bases). This TCR came from a woman between 65 and 79 years old with CD4+ T-cell large granular lymphocyte leukemia. CDR3 residues: CASSLGHKGNYEQYF. The CDR3 region has the DNA TGTGCCAGCAGCTTAGGTCATAAGGGGAACTACGAGCAGTACTTC.